The present entry profiles one TCR beta chain with its context. Its antigen is unidentified. One junction end disagrees with the germline gene, perhaps due to a read error. The data belong to a study of beta chain features in type 1 diabetes. Findings of the study overall: Type 1 diabetes patients had VDJ junctions that carried fewer insertions and more deletions. High TCR expression in some cells could lead to their over-representation in cDNA sequencing. TCRB CDR3 length was moderately but significantly reduced in all four CD4+ subsets of Type 1 diabetes patients.

Every sorted population was more than 95% pure. CDR1 is KGHSH, CDR2 LQKENI, per germline. CDR3 length equals 13 residues. As every portion of the isolated RNA was reverse transcribed, the sequencing read expressed TCRB transcripts. Assay used: immunoSEQ multiplex PCR; TCRdb lists only in-frame clones, some missing. The data contain 130,000 or so clones, approximately 10% of them singletons. The TCR sequence derives from a man aged 25-45 years with type 1 diabetes. The V and J genes are TRBV18 and TRBJ2-4, with D possibly TRBD2 on 5 matching bases. Sequencing was carried out using central memory CD4+ T cells from blood. The CDR3 spells CASSSPYLGVALF. Here the CDR3 DNA reads TGTGCCAGCTCCTCCCCCTACCTCGGGGTGGCCCTCTTC.